This entry lists 23 T cell receptor beta chains sequenced from one sample in a study of vaccination and CD4 T cells after COVID-19. Their antigens remain unidentified. At the Johns Hopkins FTIC core, DNA taken from cultured CD4+ T cells was sequenced by way of the Oncomine TCR Beta short-read assay. Each CDR3 protein is one row after TCRdb ran MiXCR on the PCR reads. The sample contains some 25,000 distinct CDR3 sequences, 40% to 50% of which appear only once. Treatment described: roughly 10-day PBMC culture with coronavirus spike peptide pools or control peptides (ViraFEST assay). The sequenced material came from CD4+ T cells from blood, cultured in vitro. Every receptor here comes from a human donor who had recovered from COVID-19.

The sample holds a few counts of this clonotype. The chain couples TRBV19 to TRBJ1-2; the D gene is possibly TRBD1 (6 bases). The V and J ends lost 6 bases and 0 bases respectively, with 14 bases between them. The CDR3 covers 15 residues. Germline-derived CDR1 and CDR2 are LNHDA and SQIVND (reference sequence). The DNA of the CDR3 is TGTGCCAGTAGGGGGGCGGACACCGCTAACTATGGCTACACCTTC. Protein product: CASRGADTANYGYTF.

This chain joins TRBV27 and TRBJ2-1; the match to TRBD1 covers 9 bases. CDR1 and CDR2 (germline): MNHEY, SMNVEV (reference sequence). The CDR3 covers 14 residues. V trimming: 5 bases; J trimming: 8 bases; junction bases outside the gene matches: 7. The CDR3 protein is CASSLQGASHEQFF. CDR3 DNA sequence: TGTGCCAGCAGTCTACAGGGGGCGTCCCATGAGCAGTTCTTC.

The chain uses TRBV5-6 and TRBJ1-3; D is undetermined. CDR3 length: 15 amino acids. V lost 4 bases, J lost 0 bases, and 11 bases lay in between. The germline CDR1 and CDR2 sequences are SGHDT and YYEEEE. The CDR3 nucleotides are TGTGCCAGCAGCATAGGGTGGTTCTCTGGAAACACCATATATTTT. It codes for CASSIGWFSGNTIYF.

The chain carries TRBV28 and TRBJ1-5; the D is unclear. Germline V gene sequence: CDR1 MDHEN, CDR2 SYDVKM. This CDR3 comprises 14 residues. The germline V and J ends were trimmed by 7 bases and 5 bases, with 15 bases remaining between them. DNA of the CDR3: TGTGCCAGCACCGCTCTAGAAGGTTATCAGCCCCAGCATTTT. It specifies CASTALEGYQPQHF.

The table lists this clonotype with a count of one. The chain couples TRBV20-1 to TRBJ2-7; the D is unclear. With 1 base removed from V and 10 bases from J, the gap between germline ends came to 14 bases. CDR3 length: 12 amino acids. Germline-derived CDR1 and CDR2 are DFQATT and SNEGSKA (reference sequence). For the CDR3, the DNA is TGCAGTGCTAGAGTATCCTTACGAGAACAGTACTTC. Its translation is CSARVSLREQYF.

The chain is built from TRBV28 and TRBJ1-1, with 9 bases lining up with TRBD1. The germline V gene encodes CDR1 MDHEN and CDR2 SYDVKM. The trim removed 5 bases at V and 11 bases at J, leaving 15 bases unmatched. The CDR3 totals 15 residues. The CDR3 nucleotides are TGTGCCAGCAGTCGAGGGGGACAGGGATGGTTTTACGCTTTCTTT. Translated, it gives CASSRGGQGWFYAFF.

This clonotype was observed a handful of times. The V call is TRBV20-1, the J call TRBJ2-7, with TRBD2 identical over 7 bases. This CDR3 is 14 amino acids long. Germline CDR1 reads DFQATT; CDR2 reads SNEGSKA (reference sequence). The V gene end was trimmed by 8 bases and the J gene end by 4 bases; junction bases not matched to a gene: 14. The CDR3 sequence is CSQHAGAGTYEQYF. The CDR3 region has the DNA TGCAGTCAACATGCGGGAGCCGGTACTTACGAGCAGTACTTC.

This clonotype was seen only once. CDR3 DNA sequence: TGCGCCAGCAGCCAAGATCACGGGGGGGCAGGGAGCTATGGCTACACCTTC. This sequence encodes CASSQDHGGAGSYGYTF. The chain uses TRBV4-1 and TRBJ1-2; D is perhaps TRBD1 (6 bases). This CDR3 has 17 amino acids. Germline V gives CDR1 MGHRA, CDR2 YSYEKL. Trimming removed 0 bases from V and 4 bases from J, with 18 bases in between.

The genes are TRBV12-3 or TRBV12-4 and TRBJ1-2; D call uncertain. V lost 2 bases, J lost 10 bases, and 20 bases lay in between. The CDR3 loop spans 15 amino acids. The CDR3 DNA reads as TGTGCCAGCAGTTTAATCGCGGGGAGTACCTTTGTCTACACCTTC. The encoded protein is CASSLIAGSTFVYTF.

This clonotype was counted a few times. V usage is TRBV6-1 and J usage is TRBJ1-4, with a possible D match to TRBD1 (5 bases). V lost 8 bases and J lost 7, with 17 bases in between. The CDR3 spans 14 residues. The germline V gene has CDR1 MNHNS and CDR2 SASEGT. The CDR3 loop reads CASRASGRTEKLFF. The DNA for the CDR3 is TGTGCCAGCCGGGCATCGGGACGGACTGAAAAACTGTTTTTT.

This clonotype has only a few counts. The chain couples TRBV27 to TRBJ2-5; D is uncertain. Germline V gene lookup returns CDR1 MNHEY and CDR2 SMNVEV (reference sequence). Deletions cut 2 bases from V and 2 bases from J, with 12 bases between. The CDR3 is made up of 15 amino acids. The CDR3 DNA follows: TGTGCCAGCAGTTTAAACTTCCCCGGGCAAGAGACCCAGTACTTC. Amino acids: CASSLNFPGQETQYF.

The CDR3 is CASRGQGRGAFF. In DNA form, the CDR3 reads TGTGCCAGCAGGGGTCAGGGCAGGGGAGCTTTCTTT. The rearrangement uses TRBV28 and TRBJ1-1; possible D gene TRBD1, 6 bases. The CDR3 consists of 12 residues. In germline, CDR1 is MDHEN, CDR2 SYDVKM. Trimming pared 6 bases from V and 10 bases from J, leaving 15 bases between. Filled out from reference TRBV28 and TRBJ1-1, the complete variable domain reads DVKVTQSSRYLVKRTGEKVFLECVQDMDHENMFWYRQDPGLGLRLIYFSYDVKMKEKGDIPEGYSVSREKKERFSLILESASTNQTSMYLCASRGQGRGAFFGQGTRLTVV.

The chain carries TRBV5-5 and TRBJ1-5; no clear D gene. Looked up from germline, CDR1 is SGHKS and CDR2 is YYEKEE (reference sequence). Between the trimmed V and J ends, which lost 2 bases and 5 bases, there was a span of 14 bases. This CDR3 spans 15 amino acids. CDR3 DNA: TGTGCCAGCAGCTTCTTGACCGGCTATGATCAGCCCCAGCATTTT. Its translation is CASSFLTGYDQPQHF.

This clonotype was counted only a few times. This chain joins TRBV28 and TRBJ1-1; D is undetermined. The germline gives CDR1 MDHEN, CDR2 SYDVKM. This CDR3 has 14 residues. Trimming shortened V by 5 bases and J by 3 bases, and 13 bases separated the two germline ends. The CDR3 coding sequence is TGTGCCAGCAGTCAGCGTCCGGCCCACACTGAAGCTTTCTTT. This sequence encodes CASSQRPAHTEAFF.

Only a few counts were recorded for this clonotype. The chain is built from TRBV20-1 and TRBJ2-1, with 8 bases that match TRBD2. The J call may be in error: the DNA end matches TRBJ2-7 better. The CDR3 has 19 residues. CDR1 DFQATT and CDR2 SNEGSKA come from the germline V gene (reference sequence). CDR3 bases: TGCAGTGCTAGAGATTGGGCAGGAGAAAGCGGGAGCCCTTTCTACGAGCAGTACTTC. Its protein is CSARDWAGESGSPFYEQYF.

This clonotype was detected a few times. This chain links TRBV6-5 with TRBJ2-7, with 11 bases that match TRBD2. Trimming removed 3 bases from V and 4 bases from J; junction bases left unmatched: 8. The CDR3 extends over 16 amino acids. Germline assignment: CDR1 MNHEY and CDR2 SVGAGI. Here the CDR3 DNA reads TGTGCCAGCAGTTATACGGTACTAGCGGGAGCGTACGAGCAGTACTTC. The encoded protein is CASSYTVLAGAYEQYF.

V gene TRBV5-1 combines with J gene TRBJ2-7; D possibly corresponds to TRBD1 (6 bases). Germline V gene lookup returns CDR1 SGHRS and CDR2 YFSETQ. Trimming removed 4 bases at V and 2 bases at J, with 13 bases between. The CDR3 contains 14 residues. The CDR3 sequence: CASSLGGPTYEQYF. In nucleotides, the CDR3 is TGCGCCAGCAGCCTAGGGGGTCCCACCTACGAGCAGTACTTC.

V usage is TRBV12-3 or TRBV12-4 and J usage is TRBJ1-2; D gene unclear. Trimming stripped 3 bases from V and 4 bases from J, with 12 bases between. CDR3 size: 14 residues. The DNA for the CDR3 is TGTGCCAGCAGTTTTTCGGCAGGAGGCTATGGCTACACCTTC. Protein product: CASSFSAGGYGYTF.

V and J are TRBV11-2 and TRBJ2-1, with 8 bases matching TRBD1. The end of the DNA is better explained by TRBJ2-7, so the J call may be wrong. Germline CDR1 SGHAT, CDR2 FQNNGV. The CDR3 has 13 amino acids. The CDR3 region is CASSDRGKYEQYF. CDR3 nucleotides: TGTGCCAGCAGCGACAGGGGAAAATACGAGCAGTACTTC.

The chain recombines TRBV20-1 with TRBJ1-6; 10 bases fit TRBD1. Per germline, CDR1 DFQATT and CDR2 SNEGSKA (reference sequence). The CDR3 contains 15 residues. Trimming cost V 4 bases and J 7 bases; bases outside gene matches: 7. CDR3 in amino acids: CSAKLTGQGNSPLHF. CDR3 in DNA: TGCAGTGCTAAATTGACGGGACAGGGGAATTCACCCCTCCACTTT.

The chain combines TRBV5-1 with TRBJ2-6; D is perhaps TRBD2 (6 bases). Germline CDR1 SGHRS, CDR2 YFSETQ. This CDR3 contains 17 residues. V was pared by 0 bases and J by 0 bases, with 10 bases between. The CDR3 reads CASSLGDSLSGANVLTF. CDR3 DNA sequence: TGCGCCAGCAGCTTGGGGGACTCCCTCTCTGGGGCCAACGTCCTGACTTTC.

This chain uses TRBV6-5 with TRBJ2-1; D is perhaps TRBD2 (7 bases). CDR1 and CDR2 from the germline V gene are MNHEY and SVGAGI. CDR3 size: 16 residues. With 3 bases removed from V and 1 base from J, the gap between germline ends came to 13 bases. This chain's CDR3 is CASSYFGGPSYNEQFF. The CDR3 DNA reads TGTGCCAGCAGTTATTTCGGGGGGCCGTCCTACAATGAGCAGTTCTTC.

This chain joins TRBV29-1 and TRBJ2-5; 7 bases agree with TRBD1. The CDR3 runs 13 residues. Trimming took 4 bases from V and 4 from J; bases not matched to a gene: 6. The germline V gene encodes CDR1 SQVTM and CDR2 ANQGSEA. The CDR3 is CSVVQTGSETQYF. The CDR3 nucleotides read TGCAGCGTTGTGCAGACAGGGTCAGAGACCCAGTACTTC.